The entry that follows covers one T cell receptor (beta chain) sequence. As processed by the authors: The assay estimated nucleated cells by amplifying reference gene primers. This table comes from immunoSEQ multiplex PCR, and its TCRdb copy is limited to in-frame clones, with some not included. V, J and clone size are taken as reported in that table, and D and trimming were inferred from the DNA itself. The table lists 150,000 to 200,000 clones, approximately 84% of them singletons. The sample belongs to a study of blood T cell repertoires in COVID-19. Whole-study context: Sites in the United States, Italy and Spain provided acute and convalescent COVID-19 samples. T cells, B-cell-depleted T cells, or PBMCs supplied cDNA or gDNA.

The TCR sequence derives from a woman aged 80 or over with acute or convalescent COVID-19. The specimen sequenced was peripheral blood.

The chain's CDR3 is CASSHLSTDTQYF. CDR3 DNA: TGCGCCAGCAGCCACCTTTCCACAGATACGCAGTATTTT. The V and J genes are TRBV4-3 and TRBJ2-3; D gene unclear. V was trimmed by 3 bases and J by 2 bases, leaving 6 bases between them. The germline gives CDR1 LGHNA, CDR2 YSLEER. This CDR3 is 13 amino acids long.